This T cell receptor beta chain is drawn from a study of CD8 T cells in Susac syndrome. Overall study context: Sequencing included Susac syndrome patients, over five of them with active disease and fewer than 10 in remission.

The CDR3 length is 13 residues. V was clipped by 6 bases and J by 8 bases, with 17 bases between them. In germline, CDR1 is MDHEN, CDR2 SYDVKM. Reverse transcription used about 0.5 to 1 ug RNA and random hexamers. Amplification of TCR beta CDR3 spanned 54 Vbeta and 13 Jbeta via immunoSEQ multiplex PCR. MiXCR was run by TCRdb on the immunoSEQ multiplex PCR reads, yielding one entry per CDR3 protein. The table lists approximately 83,000 distinct CDR3 sequences, roughly 94% of them singletons. The chain has TRBV28 and TRBJ2-7; weak D call: TRBD2 (6 bases). Input material: CD8+ T cells from PBMCs. The receptor comes from a human donor with Susac syndrome. Written as DNA, the CDR3 is TGTGCCAGCAGCCCTCCTGGCGGGATGAAGCAGTACTTC. Amino acid sequence: CASSPPGGMKQYF.